These 18 T cell receptor beta chains were sequenced from one sample in a study of T cells in Graves' hyperthyroidism and ophthalmopathy. RNA transcripts served as the template for amplifying TCR beta CDR3 regions. In the first-round RT-PCR of the TCR CDR3, the HTBI primer set was used. TCRdb called the multiplex PCR reads again in MiXCR, with one record for every CDR3 protein. Here the sample spans 700,000 or so distinct CDR3 sequences, about 16% being singletons. The sequenced sample was blood. These receptors were obtained from a man younger than 35 with Graves' hyperthyroidism.

The rearrangement uses TRBV12-3 or TRBV12-4 and TRBJ2-1; D call uncertain. Between the trimmed V and J ends, which lost 2 bases and 10 bases, there was a span of 9 bases. CDR3 size: 12 residues. The CDR3 sequence is CASSLFTREQFF. The CDR3 coding sequence is TGTGCCAGCAGTTTATTTACCCGGGAGCAGTTCTTC.

The chain is built from TRBV6-5 and TRBJ2-7, with 7 positions matching TRBD1. The trim removed 4 bases at V and 1 base at J, leaving 7 bases unmatched. The CDR3 length is 15 residues. Germline V gives CDR1 MNHEY, CDR2 SVGAGI. This CDR3 is CASSFDREISYEQYF. The DNA of the CDR3 is TGTGCCAGCAGTTTCGACAGGGAGATTTCCTACGAGCAGTACTTC.

This clonotype was recorded a few times. The CDR3 sequence: CASSFRAENTGELFF. The CDR3 DNA is TGTGCCAGCAGCTTTCGGGCGGAAAACACCGGGGAGCTGTTTTTT. The genes are TRBV7-2 and TRBJ2-2; D call uncertain. This CDR3 contains 15 residues. Deletions cut 3 bases from V and 2 bases from J, with 10 bases between. Germline CDR1 SGHTA, CDR2 FQGNSA. The full variable domain, with the rest looked up from reference TRBV7-2 and TRBJ2-2, is GAGVSQSPSNKVTEKGKDVELRCDPISGHTALYWYRQSLGQGLEFLIYFQGNSAPDKSGLPSDRFSAERTGGSVSTLTIQRTQQEDSAVYLCASSFRAENTGELFFGEGSRLTVL.

This clonotype has only a few counts. This CDR3 is CASSLGNLDRPQGGYTF. The CDR3 bases are TGCGCCAGCAGCTTGGGAAACCTCGACAGGCCTCAGGGTGGCTACACCTTC. The rearrangement joins TRBV5-1 to TRBJ1-2, with D possibly TRBD1 on 6 matching bases. Germline loops: CDR1 SGHRS, CDR2 YFSETQ. There are 17 residues in the CDR3. Trimming stripped 0 bases from V and 7 bases from J, with 22 bases between.

This clonotype was detected ten times or more. The J gene is TRBJ2-7, the V gene TRBV28; D gene unclear. V was clipped by 3 bases and J by 0 bases, with 12 bases between them. The CDR3 is made up of 15 amino acids. Per the germline V gene, CDR1 is MDHEN and CDR2 is SYDVKM. The CDR3 sequence: CASSLFGMPSYEQYF. Here the CDR3 DNA reads TGTGCCAGCAGTTTGTTTGGGATGCCCTCCTACGAGCAGTACTTC.

There are many counts of this clonotype. The chain uses TRBV28 and TRBJ2-7; 7 bases line up with TRBD2. Germline CDR1 and CDR2: MDHEN and SYDVKM. J was trimmed by 2 bases and V by 5 bases; bases with no gene match: 6. This CDR3 has 14 amino acids. DNA for the CDR3: TGTGCCAGCAGTCATAGAGCGGGAACCTACGAGCAGTACTTC. It encodes CASSHRAGTYEQYF.

V and J are TRBV28 and TRBJ2-3, with D tentatively TRBD2 (6 bases). Trimming removed 7 bases from V and 8 bases from J, with 16 bases in between. The CDR3 spans 13 residues. Germline loops: CDR1 MDHEN, CDR2 SYDVKM. The CDR3 here is CASTLISSVTQYF. The CDR3 DNA is TGTGCCAGCACCCTTATTTCTAGCGTTACGCAGTATTTT.

This clonotype was counted only a few times. V gene TRBV14 combines with J gene TRBJ2-1; D ambiguous. The V and J ends lost 3 bases and 5 bases respectively, with 8 bases between them. Germline assignment: CDR1 SGHDN and CDR2 FVKESK. This CDR3 has 13 amino acids. CDR3 nucleotides: TGTGCCAGCAGCCACTCCCAGAACAATGAGCAGTTCTTC. Translating it yields CASSHSQNNEQFF.

The chain is built from TRBV7-2 and TRBJ2-3; D not resolved. Germline V gives CDR1 SGHTA, CDR2 FQGNSA. Trimming took off 5 bases at V and 1 base at J, with 10 bases between the two ends. The CDR3 extends over 14 amino acids. CDR3 amino acids: CASSRISRTDTQYF. CDR3 sequence (DNA): TGTGCCAGCAGCCGAATCAGCCGCACAGATACGCAGTATTTT.

This clonotype occurred many times. The chain couples TRBV6-2 or TRBV6-3 to TRBJ1-1; TRBD1 agrees at 7 bases. The V segment lost 4 bases and the J segment 3 bases; nucleotides outside the gene matches: 8. There are 15 residues in the CDR3. CDR1 is MNHEY and CDR2 is SVGEGT in the germline V gene. For the CDR3, the DNA is TGTGCCAGCAGTTCTCTCCCGACAGGGTACACTGAAGCTTTCTTT. Its protein product is CASSSLPTGYTEAFF.

The sample holds many counts of this clonotype. The genes are TRBV12-3 or TRBV12-4 and TRBJ2-5, with 8 bases that match TRBD2. V dropped 5 bases and J dropped 0; count of bases not matched to a gene: 8. The CDR3 contains 16 residues. The CDR3 sequence: CASSPTSGWYQETQYF. The CDR3, as DNA: TGTGCCAGCAGTCCCACTAGCGGTTGGTACCAAGAGACCCAGTACTTC.

The chain is built from TRBV9 and TRBJ2-1; 13 nucleotides agree with TRBD2. Germline CDR1 and CDR2: SGDLS and YYNGEE. V was pared by 4 bases and J by 3 bases, with 7 bases of the junction left unmatched. This CDR3 comprises 17 residues. The chain's CDR3 is CASSPGLAGVVYNEQFF. CDR3 DNA sequence: TGTGCCAGCAGCCCAGGACTAGCGGGAGTCGTCTACAATGAGCAGTTCTTC.

In regard to this clonotype: A much larger clone lies a single base off, so this may be a read error. The V and J genes are TRBV18 and TRBJ2-7; D may match TRBD1 or TRBD2 (6 bases each). The germline gives CDR1 KGHSH, CDR2 LQKENI. The CDR3 totals 13 residues. CDR3 region: CAISLGQAGEQYF. CDR3 DNA sequence: TGTGCCATCTCACTGGGACAAGCGGGCGAGCAGTACTTC.

The CDR3: CASSPLQGGTGELFF. Written as DNA, the CDR3 is TGTGCCAGCAGTCCACTACAGGGAGGCACCGGGGAGCTGTTTTTT. The chain employs TRBV6-1 and TRBJ2-2; D might be TRBD1 or TRBD2, each matching 6 bases. Germline V CDR1 and CDR2: MNHNS, SASEGT. V lost 5 bases and J 4 bases, leaving 14 bases between the germline ends. CDR3 size: 15 residues.

The sample holds a few counts of this clonotype. The chain uses TRBV7-8 and TRBJ1-2; D remains ambiguous. Germline CDR1 SGHVS, CDR2 FQNEAQ. The CDR3 has 15 amino acids. V was shortened by 1 base and J by 0 bases, with 9 bases between the two germline ends. This chain's CDR3 is CASSLVGSTNYGYTF. For the CDR3, the DNA is TGTGCCAGCAGCTTAGTCGGTAGCACTAACTATGGCTACACCTTC.

Only a few counts were recorded for this clonotype. The chain uses TRBV6-6 and TRBJ1-1; D remains unclear. This CDR3 has 15 residues. Trimming left V 0 bases short and J 5 bases short, with 13 bases between. Per germline, CDR1 MNHNY and CDR2 SVGAGI (reference sequence). CDR3 amino acids: CASSYSLWAGTEAFF. For the CDR3, the DNA is TGTGCCAGCAGTTACTCTCTCTGGGCCGGGACTGAAGCTTTCTTT.

The chain carries TRBV19 and TRBJ1-1, with D hard to call. The germline V and J ends were trimmed by 5 bases and 1 base, with 14 bases remaining between them. CDR1 and CDR2 from the germline V gene are LNHDA and SQIVND (reference sequence). The CDR3 totals 15 residues. The CDR3 here is CASSEVGPGNTEAFF. The DNA of the CDR3 is TGTGCCAGTAGTGAGGTGGGTCCCGGGAACACTGAAGCTTTCTTT. Combining the CDR3 with reference TRBV19 and TRBJ1-1 gives the whole variable domain DGGITQSPKYLFRKEGQNVTLSCEQNLNHDAMYWYRQDPGQGLRLIYYSQIVNDFQKGDIAEGYSVSREKKESFPLTVTSAQKNPTAFYLCASSEVGPGNTEAFFGQGTRLTVV.

This clonotype was counted ten times or more. Here the CDR3 DNA reads TGTGCCAGCAGCGAGCGGAGCACAGATACGCAGTATTTT. This codes for CASSERSTDTQYF. V is TRBV28 and J is TRBJ2-3, with a weak D call TRBD2 (5 bases). V lost 6 bases to trimming and J lost 0 bases, with 7 bases between them. There are 13 residues in the CDR3. Germline loops: CDR1 MDHEN, CDR2 SYDVKM.